This T cell receptor (beta chain) derives from a study of cytomegalovirus exposure and HLA in healthy donors. Points from the study as a whole: Some public TCRs appeared in many individuals, while most sequences were rare. Of the V segments, some could not be distinguished, including TRBV6-2 and TRBV6-3, and were excluded.

Only a few counts were recorded for this clone. Its target is unknown. The CDR3 extends over 14 amino acids. 60 Vbeta and 13 Jbeta primers were used in PCR. Sequencing used immunoSEQ multiplex PCR; TCRdb keeps in-frame clones, though not all of them. Here the sample spans about 200,000 clones, about four fifths being singletons. The material sequenced was PBMCs. The chain is built from TRBV21-1 and TRBJ2-7; the table's TRBD1 call for D was not verified on the DNA. TRBV21-1 is annotated as a pseudogene. This clonotype originated in a male donor in good health and CMV-seropositive. Written as DNA, the CDR3 is TGTGCCAGCACCGGGGGACAGATATCCTACGAGCAGTACTTC. Translation: CASTGGQISYEQYF.